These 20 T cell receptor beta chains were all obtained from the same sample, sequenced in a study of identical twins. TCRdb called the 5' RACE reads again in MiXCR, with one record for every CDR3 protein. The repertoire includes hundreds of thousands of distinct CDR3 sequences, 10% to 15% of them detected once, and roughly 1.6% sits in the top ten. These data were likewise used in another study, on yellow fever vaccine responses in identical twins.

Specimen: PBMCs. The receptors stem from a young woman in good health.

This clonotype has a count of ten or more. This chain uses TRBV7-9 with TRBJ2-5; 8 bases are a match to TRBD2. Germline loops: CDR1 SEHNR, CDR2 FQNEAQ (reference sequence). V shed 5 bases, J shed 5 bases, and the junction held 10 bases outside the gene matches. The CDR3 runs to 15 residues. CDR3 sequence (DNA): TGTGCCAGCAGCCAGGGCACTAGCGGTGTGGAGACCCAGTACTTC. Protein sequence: CASSQGTSGVETQYF.

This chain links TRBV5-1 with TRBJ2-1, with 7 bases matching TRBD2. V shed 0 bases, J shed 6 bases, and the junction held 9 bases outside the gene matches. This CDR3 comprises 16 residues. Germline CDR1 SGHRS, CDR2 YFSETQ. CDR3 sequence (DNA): TGCGCCAGCAGCTTGGCGGCGGGGGTATCTCCCAATGAGCAGTTCTTC. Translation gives CASSLAAGVSPNEQFF.

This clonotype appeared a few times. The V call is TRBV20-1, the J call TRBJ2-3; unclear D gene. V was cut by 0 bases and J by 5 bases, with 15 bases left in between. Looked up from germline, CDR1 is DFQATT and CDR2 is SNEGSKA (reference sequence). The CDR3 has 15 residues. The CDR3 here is CSARDPRRAQDTQYF. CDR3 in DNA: TGCAGTGCTAGAGATCCCCGCAGAGCCCAAGATACGCAGTATTTT.

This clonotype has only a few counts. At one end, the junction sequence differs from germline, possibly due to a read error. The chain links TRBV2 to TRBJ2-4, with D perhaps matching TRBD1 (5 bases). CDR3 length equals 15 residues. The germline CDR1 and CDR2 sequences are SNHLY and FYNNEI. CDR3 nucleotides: TGTGCCAGCAGGGAAGACAGACTAGCCAAAAACATTCAGTACTTC. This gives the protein CASREDRLAKNIQYF.

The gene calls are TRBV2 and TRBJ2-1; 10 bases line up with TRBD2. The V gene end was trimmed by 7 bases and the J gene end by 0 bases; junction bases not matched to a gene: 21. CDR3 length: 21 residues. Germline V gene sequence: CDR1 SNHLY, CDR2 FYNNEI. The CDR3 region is CASMTGLATERWGISYNEQFF. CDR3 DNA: TGTGCCAGCATGACGGGACTAGCGACCGAGCGATGGGGTATCTCCTACAATGAGCAGTTCTTC.

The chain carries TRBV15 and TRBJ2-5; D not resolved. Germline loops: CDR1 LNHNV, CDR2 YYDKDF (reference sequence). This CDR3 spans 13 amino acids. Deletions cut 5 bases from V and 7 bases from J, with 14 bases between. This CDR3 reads CATSSTPVGTQYF. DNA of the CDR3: TGTGCCACCAGCTCAACCCCGGTAGGGACCCAGTACTTC.

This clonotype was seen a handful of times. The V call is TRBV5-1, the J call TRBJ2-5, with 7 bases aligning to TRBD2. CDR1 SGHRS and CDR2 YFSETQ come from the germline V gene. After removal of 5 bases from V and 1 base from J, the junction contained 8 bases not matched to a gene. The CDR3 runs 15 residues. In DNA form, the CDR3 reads TGCGCCAGCAGACAGCGGGGTTTTCCCCAAGAGACCCAGTACTTC. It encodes CASRQRGFPQETQYF.

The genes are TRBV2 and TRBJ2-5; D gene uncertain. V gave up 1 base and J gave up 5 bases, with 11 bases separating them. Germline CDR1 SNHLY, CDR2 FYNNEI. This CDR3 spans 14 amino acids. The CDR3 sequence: CASSEGYGSETQYF. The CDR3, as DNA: TGTGCCAGCAGTGAAGGGTACGGCTCGGAGACCCAGTACTTC.

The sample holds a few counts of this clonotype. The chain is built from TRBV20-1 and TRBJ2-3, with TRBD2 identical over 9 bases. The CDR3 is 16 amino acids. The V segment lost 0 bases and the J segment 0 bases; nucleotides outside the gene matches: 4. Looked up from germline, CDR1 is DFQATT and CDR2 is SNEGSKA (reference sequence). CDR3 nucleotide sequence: TGCAGTGCTAGAGATGGTAGCGGGGGAAGCACAGATACGCAGTATTTT. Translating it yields CSARDGSGGSTDTQYF.

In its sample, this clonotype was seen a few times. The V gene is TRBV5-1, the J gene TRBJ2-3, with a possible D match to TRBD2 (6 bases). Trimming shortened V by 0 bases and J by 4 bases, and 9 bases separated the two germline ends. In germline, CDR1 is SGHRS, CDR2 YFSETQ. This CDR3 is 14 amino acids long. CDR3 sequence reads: CASSLASVADTQYF. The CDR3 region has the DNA TGCGCCAGCAGCTTGGCTAGCGTCGCAGATACGCAGTATTTT.

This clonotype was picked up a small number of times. The CDR3 DNA reads TGCGCCAGCAGCTTGGGGAATCCAAGACAGGGCGCTGGCTACACCTTC. This gives the protein CASSLGNPRQGAGYTF. This chain connects TRBV5-1 to TRBJ1-2, with TRBD1 matching over 7 bases. The CDR3 covers 16 residues. Germline V lookup: CDR1 SGHRS, CDR2 YFSETQ. V lost 0 bases to trimming and J lost 7 bases; unmatched junction nucleotides: 12.

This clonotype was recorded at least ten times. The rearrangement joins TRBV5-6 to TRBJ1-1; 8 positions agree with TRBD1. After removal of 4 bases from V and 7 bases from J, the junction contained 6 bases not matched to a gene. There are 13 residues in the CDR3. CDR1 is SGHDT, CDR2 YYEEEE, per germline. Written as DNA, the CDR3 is TGTGCCAGCAGCAGGACAGGGTGGGGTGAAGCTTTCTTT. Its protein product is CASSRTGWGEAFF.

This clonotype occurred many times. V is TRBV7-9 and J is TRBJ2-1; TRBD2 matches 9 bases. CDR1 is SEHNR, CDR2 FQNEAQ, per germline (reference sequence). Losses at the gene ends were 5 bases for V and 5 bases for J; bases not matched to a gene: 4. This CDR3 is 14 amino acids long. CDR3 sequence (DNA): TGTGCCAGCAGCCTCATAGCGGGAGACAATGAGCAGTTCTTC. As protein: CASSLIAGDNEQFF.

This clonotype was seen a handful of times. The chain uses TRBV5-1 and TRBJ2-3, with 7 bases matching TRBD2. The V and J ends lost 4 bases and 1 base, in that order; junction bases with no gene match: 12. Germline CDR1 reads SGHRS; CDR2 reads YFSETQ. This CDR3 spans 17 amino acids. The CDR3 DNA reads TGCGCCAGCAGCCCCCTCCAAGGGGCGGGGGGCACAGATACGCAGTATTTT. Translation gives CASSPLQGAGGTDTQYF.

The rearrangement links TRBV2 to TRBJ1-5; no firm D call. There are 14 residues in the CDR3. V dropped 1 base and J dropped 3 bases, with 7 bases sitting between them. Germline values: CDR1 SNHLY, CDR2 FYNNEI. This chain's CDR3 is CASSEGQPNQPQHF. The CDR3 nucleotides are TGTGCCAGCAGTGAAGGTCAGCCCAATCAGCCCCAGCATTTT.

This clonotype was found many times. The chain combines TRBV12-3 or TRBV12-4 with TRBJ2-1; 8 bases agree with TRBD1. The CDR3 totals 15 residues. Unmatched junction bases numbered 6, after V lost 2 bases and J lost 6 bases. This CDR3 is CASSLSGGAGNEQFF. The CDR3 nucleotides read TGTGCCAGCAGTTTATCAGGGGGCGCGGGCAATGAGCAGTTCTTC.

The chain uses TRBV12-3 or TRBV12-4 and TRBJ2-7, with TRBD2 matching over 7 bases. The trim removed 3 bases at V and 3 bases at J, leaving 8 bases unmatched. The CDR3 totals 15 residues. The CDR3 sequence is CASSLARDYHYEQYF. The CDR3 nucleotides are TGTGCCAGCAGTTTGGCCCGGGACTATCACTACGAGCAGTACTTC.

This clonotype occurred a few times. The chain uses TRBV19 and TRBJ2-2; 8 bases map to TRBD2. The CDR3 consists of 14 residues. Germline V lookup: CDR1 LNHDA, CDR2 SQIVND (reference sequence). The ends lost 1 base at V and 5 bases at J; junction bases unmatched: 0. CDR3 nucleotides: TGTGCCAGTAGTATAGGCGGGAGGACCGGGGAGCTGTTTTTT. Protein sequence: CASSIGGRTGELFF.

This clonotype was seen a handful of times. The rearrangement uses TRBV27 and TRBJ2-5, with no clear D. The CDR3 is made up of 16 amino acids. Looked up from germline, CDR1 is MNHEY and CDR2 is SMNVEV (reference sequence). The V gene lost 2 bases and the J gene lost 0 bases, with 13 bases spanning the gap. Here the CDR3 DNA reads TGTGCCAGCAGTTTAACCAACCCCCGATACCAAGAGACCCAGTACTTC. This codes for CASSLTNPRYQETQYF.

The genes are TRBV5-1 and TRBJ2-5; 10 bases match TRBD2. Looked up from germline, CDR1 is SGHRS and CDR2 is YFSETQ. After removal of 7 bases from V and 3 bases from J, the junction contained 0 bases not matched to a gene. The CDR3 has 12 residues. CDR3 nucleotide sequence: TGCGCCAGCGGACTAGCGGAAGAGACCCAGTACTTC. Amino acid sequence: CASGLAEETQYF.